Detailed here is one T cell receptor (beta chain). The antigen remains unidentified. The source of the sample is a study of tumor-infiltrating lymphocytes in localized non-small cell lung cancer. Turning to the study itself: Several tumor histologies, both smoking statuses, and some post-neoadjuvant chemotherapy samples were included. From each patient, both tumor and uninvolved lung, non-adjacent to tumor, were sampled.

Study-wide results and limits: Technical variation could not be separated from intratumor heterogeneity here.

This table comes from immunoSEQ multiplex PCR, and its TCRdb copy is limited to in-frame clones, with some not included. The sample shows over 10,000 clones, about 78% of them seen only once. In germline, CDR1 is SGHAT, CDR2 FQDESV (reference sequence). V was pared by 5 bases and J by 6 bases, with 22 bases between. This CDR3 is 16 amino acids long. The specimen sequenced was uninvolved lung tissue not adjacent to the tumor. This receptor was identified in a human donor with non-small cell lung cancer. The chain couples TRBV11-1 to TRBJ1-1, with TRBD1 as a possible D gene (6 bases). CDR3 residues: CASSLMGAPTTAEAFF. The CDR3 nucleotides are TGTGCCAGCAGCCTAATGGGGGCCCCAACGACTGCTGAAGCTTTCTTT. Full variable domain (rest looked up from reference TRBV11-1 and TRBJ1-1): EAEVAQSPRYKITEKSQAVAFWCDPISGHATLYWYRQILGQGPELLVQFQDESVVDDSQLPKDRFSAERLKGVDSTLKIQPAELGDSAMYLCASSLMGAPTTAEAFFGQGTRLTVV.